The clone carrying this T cell receptor beta chain was picked up a small number of times. The CDR3 has 15 amino acids. Germline V gene data show CDR1 as MNHEY and CDR2 as SVGAGI. V was pared by 6 bases and J by 9 bases, with 7 bases of the junction left unmatched. This entry belongs to a study of blood T cell repertoires in COVID-19. TCRdb's table, derived via immunoSEQ multiplex PCR, lists solely in-frame clones and lacks some. Found here are 200,000 or so clones, roughly nine tenths of them singletons; the top ten hold 1.7%. This chain links TRBV6-5 with TRBJ2-1; 14 positions match TRBD2. The sequence came from a man between 65 and 85 years old with acute or convalescent COVID-19. The sequenced sample was peripheral blood. CDR3 sequence reads: CASRRLAGGPSEQFF. Written as DNA, the CDR3 is TGTGCCAGCAGGCGACTAGCGGGAGGGCCTTCTGAGCAGTTCTTC.